Described below is a single T cell receptor beta chain sequence and its context. The target of this receptor is not known. No base-level quality is on record; no much larger clone is a single base apart. Genomic DNA was isolated from the sorted cells so that the TCRbeta CDR3 region could be sequenced. The immunoSEQ Assay was used for sequencing of TCRbeta CDR3 regions. TCRdb mirrors the immuneACCESS table, restricted to in-frame sequences. Some clones are absent from its copies; in checked studies, under half trace to an unresolved V gene, and the reason for the others is unknown. The sample table contains approximately 60,000 clones; only one count was recorded for over 90% of them. The ten largest clones take up 18% of the sample. This record comes from a study of OX40 agonist ivuxolimab in advanced cancers. For the wider study: The costimulatory receptor OX40 (CD134) was targeted by ivuxolimab, a fully human IgG2 agonistic monoclonal antibody. Of the approximately 50 dose-escalation patients, hepatocellular carcinoma was present in approximately 20, melanoma in some 15, renal cell carcinoma in 9 and head and neck cancer in 9. Prior anti-PD-1, anti-PD-L1 or anti-CTLA-4 therapy was permitted, and 30% to 50% of dose-escalation patients had received checkpoint inhibitors. In the dose-escalation cohort, around four fifths of patients were male, and the mean age was 60 years with a range of roughly 20 to 85. Intravenous ivuxolimab was administered to patients every 2 weeks at six dose levels: 0.01, 0.1, 0.3, 1.5, 3 and 10 mg/kg. Peripheral TCRbeta sequencing was intended to test whether TCR sequence diversity was altered and clonal T-cell expansion was caused by ivuxolimab. The paper describes the monotherapy dose-escalation part (N of about 52 patients) of the phase I trial of ivuxolimab. Partial responses occurred in three dose-escalation patients, of whom one had hepatocellular carcinoma and two had cutaneous melanoma.

Patients with a history of autoimmune disease or receiving systemic immunosuppression were excluded from the trial. Peripheral blood for TCR sequencing was drawn from every dose cohort at baseline, at cycle 4 day 1 and at cycle 7 day 1. Samples were obtained from an open-label, multicenter, first-in-human phase I dose-escalation trial of ivuxolimab. Adults with locally advanced or metastatic melanoma, renal cell carcinoma, hepatocellular carcinoma or head and neck squamous cell carcinoma were enrolled in the trial. Before TCR sequencing, CD4+ T cells and CD8+ T cells were sorted from peripheral blood as separate populations. For CDR1 and CDR2, the germline V gene lists SGHVS and FNYEAQ. The junction shows trimming of 6 bases on V and 5 bases on J, and the gene matches do not reach 9 bases of it. The CDR3 runs 15 residues from the cysteine to the phenylalanine. Just CDR3 DNA is preserved here, 45 bases in frame from base 1.

Results the study describes overall, beyond this receptor: Low levels of normalized T-cell clonal expansion were also seen in some patients who did not respond. After ivuxolimab, CD8+ T cells had more expanded clones than CD4+ T cells on average. At doses from 0.1 to 3.0 mg/kg, clonal expansion was seen in both CD4+ and CD8+ blood T cells between baseline and week 6. In the 0.1-3.0 mg/kg groups, partial responders had among the lowest normalized peripheral clonal expansion, particularly in CD8+ T cells. Which antigens the clonally expanded peripheral T cells were specific for was not determined.

The receptor comes from an adult with an advanced solid tumor such as melanoma, head and neck, liver or kidney cancer. Here the sequenced sample was CD4+ or CD8+ T cells sorted from blood, taken in a trial of the OX40 agonist ivuxolimab. The chain joins TRBV7-6 to TRBJ2-2; a stretch of 7 junction bases matches TRBD2. The sequenced DNA is TGTGCCAGCAGACACGGGAACGGGGGGACCGGGGAGCTGTTTTTT. This yields the protein CASRHGNGGTGELFF.